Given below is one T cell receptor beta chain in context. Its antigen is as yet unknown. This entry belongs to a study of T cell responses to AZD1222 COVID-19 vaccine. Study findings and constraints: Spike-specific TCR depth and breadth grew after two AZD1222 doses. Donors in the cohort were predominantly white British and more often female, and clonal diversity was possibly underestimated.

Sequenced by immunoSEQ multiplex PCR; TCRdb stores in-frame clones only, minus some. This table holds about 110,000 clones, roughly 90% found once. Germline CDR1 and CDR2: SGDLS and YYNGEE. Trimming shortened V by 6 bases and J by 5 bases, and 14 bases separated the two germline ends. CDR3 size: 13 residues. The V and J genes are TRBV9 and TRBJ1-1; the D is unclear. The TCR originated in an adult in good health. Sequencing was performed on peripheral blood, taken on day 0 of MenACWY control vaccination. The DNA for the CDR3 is TGTGCCAGCACCTTGGGCCTGGGGACTGAAGCTTTCTTT. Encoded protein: CASTLGLGTEAFF.